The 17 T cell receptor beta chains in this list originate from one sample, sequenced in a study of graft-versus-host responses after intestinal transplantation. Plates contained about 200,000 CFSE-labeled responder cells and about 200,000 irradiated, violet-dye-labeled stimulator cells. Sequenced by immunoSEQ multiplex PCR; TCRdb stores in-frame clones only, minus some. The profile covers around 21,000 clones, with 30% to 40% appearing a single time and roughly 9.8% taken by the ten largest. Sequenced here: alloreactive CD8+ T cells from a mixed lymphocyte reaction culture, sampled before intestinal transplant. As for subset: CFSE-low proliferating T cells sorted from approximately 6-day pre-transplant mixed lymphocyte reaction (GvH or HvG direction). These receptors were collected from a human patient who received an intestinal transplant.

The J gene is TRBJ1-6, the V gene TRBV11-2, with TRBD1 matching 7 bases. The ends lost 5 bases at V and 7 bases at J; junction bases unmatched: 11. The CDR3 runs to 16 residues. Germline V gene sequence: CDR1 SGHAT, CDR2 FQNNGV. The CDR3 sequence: CASSPTPGTENSPLHF. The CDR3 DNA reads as TGTGCCAGCAGCCCCACTCCCGGGACAGAGAATTCACCCCTCCACTTT.

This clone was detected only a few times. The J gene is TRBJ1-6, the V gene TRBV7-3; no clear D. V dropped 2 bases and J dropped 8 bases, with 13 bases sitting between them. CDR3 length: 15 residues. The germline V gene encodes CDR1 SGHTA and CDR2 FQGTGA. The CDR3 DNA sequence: TGTGCCAGCAGCTTAGGGTCCGATCGGTATTCACCCCTCCACTTT. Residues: CASSLGSDRYSPLHF.

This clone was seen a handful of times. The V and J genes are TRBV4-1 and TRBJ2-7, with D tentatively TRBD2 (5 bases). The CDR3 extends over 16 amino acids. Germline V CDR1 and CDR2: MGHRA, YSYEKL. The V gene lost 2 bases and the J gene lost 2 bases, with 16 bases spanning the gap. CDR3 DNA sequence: TGCGCCAGCAGCCAAAATTATGGAGGAACTACCTACGAGCAGTACTTC. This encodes CASSQNYGGTTYEQYF.

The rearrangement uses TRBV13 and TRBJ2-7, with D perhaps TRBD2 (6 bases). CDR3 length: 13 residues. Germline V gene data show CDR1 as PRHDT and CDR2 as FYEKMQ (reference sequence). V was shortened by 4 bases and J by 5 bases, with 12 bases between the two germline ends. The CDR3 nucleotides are TGTGCCAGCAGCTCGGGACTGCGAAACGAGCAGTACTTC. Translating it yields CASSSGLRNEQYF.

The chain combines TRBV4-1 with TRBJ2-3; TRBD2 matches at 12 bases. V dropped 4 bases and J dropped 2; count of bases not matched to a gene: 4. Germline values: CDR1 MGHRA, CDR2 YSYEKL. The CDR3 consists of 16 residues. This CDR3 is CASSRGLAGFTDTQYF. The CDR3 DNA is TGCGCCAGCAGCCGGGGACTAGCGGGTTTCACAGATACGCAGTATTTT.

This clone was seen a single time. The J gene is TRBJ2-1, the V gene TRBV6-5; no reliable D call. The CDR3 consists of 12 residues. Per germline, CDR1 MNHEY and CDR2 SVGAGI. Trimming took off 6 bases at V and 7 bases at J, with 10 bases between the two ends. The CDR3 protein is CASSFNDNEQFF. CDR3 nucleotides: TGTGCCAGCAGCTTTAACGATAATGAGCAGTTCTTC.

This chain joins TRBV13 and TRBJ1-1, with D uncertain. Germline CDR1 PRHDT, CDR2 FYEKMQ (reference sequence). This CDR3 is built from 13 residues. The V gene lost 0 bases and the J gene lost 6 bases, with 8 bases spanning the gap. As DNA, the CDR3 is TGTGCCAGCAGCTTAGGGCAGAGTTCTGAAGCTTTCTTT. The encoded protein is CASSLGQSSEAFF.

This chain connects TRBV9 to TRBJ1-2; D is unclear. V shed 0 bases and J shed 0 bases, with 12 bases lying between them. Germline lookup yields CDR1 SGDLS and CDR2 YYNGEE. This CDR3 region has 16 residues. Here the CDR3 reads CASSVGPREANYGYTF. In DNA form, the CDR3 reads TGTGCCAGCAGCGTAGGGCCGAGGGAAGCTAACTATGGCTACACCTTC. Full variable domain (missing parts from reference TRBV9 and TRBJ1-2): DSGVTQTPKHLITATGQRVTLRCSPRSGDLSVYWYQQSLDQGLQFLIQYYNGEERAKGNILERFSAQQFPDLHSELNLSSLELGDSALYFCASSVGPREANYGYTFGSGTRLTVV.

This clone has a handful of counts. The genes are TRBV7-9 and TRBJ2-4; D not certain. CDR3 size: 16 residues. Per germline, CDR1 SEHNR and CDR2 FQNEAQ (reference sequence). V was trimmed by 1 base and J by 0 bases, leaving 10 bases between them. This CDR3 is CASSLEVALAKNIQYF. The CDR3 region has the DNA TGTGCCAGCAGCTTAGAGGTAGCACTAGCCAAAAACATTCAGTACTTC.

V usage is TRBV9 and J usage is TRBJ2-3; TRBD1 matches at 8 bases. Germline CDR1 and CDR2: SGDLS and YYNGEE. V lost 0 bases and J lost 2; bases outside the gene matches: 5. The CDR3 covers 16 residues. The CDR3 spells CASSVEGQVYTDTQYF. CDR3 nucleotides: TGTGCCAGCAGCGTAGAGGGACAGGTCTACACAGATACGCAGTATTTT.

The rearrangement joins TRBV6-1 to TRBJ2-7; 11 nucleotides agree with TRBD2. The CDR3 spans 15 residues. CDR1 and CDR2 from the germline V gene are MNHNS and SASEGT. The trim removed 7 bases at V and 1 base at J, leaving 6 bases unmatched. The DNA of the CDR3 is TGTGCCAGCACCCCCCTAGCGGGGGGATCCTACGAGCAGTACTTC. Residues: CASTPLAGGSYEQYF.

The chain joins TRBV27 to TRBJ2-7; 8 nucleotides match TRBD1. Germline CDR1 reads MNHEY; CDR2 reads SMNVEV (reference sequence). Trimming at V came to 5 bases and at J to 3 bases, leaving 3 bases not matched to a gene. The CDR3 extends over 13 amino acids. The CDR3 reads CASSLQGDYEQYF. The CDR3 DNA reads TGTGCCAGCAGTCTACAGGGGGACTACGAGCAGTACTTC.

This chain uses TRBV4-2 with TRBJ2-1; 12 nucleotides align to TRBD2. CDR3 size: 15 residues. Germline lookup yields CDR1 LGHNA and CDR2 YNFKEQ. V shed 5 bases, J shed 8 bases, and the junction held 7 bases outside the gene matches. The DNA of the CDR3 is TGTGCCAGCAGCTACTGGACTAGCGGGATCGATGAGCAGTTCTTC. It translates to CASSYWTSGIDEQFF.

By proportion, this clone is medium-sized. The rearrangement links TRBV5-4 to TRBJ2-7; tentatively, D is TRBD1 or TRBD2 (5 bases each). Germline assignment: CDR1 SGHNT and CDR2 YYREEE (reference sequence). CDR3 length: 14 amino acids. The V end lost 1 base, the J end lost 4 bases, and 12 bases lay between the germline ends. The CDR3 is CASSLYAGTYEQYF. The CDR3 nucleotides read TGTGCCAGCAGCTTGTACGCAGGGACGTACGAGCAGTACTTC. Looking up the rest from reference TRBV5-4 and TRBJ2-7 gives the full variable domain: ETGVTQSPTHLIKTRGQQVTLRCSSQSGHNTVSWYQQALGQGPQFIFQYYREEENGRGNFPPRFSGLQFPNYSSELNVNALELDDSALYLCASSLYAGTYEQYFGPGTRLTVT.

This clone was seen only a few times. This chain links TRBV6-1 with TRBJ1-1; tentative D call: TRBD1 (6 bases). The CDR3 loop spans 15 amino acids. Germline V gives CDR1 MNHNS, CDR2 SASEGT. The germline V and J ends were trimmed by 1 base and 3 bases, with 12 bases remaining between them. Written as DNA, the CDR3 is TGTGCCAGCAGTGAAGTTCCACAGGGTGACACTGAAGCTTTCTTT. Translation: CASSEVPQGDTEAFF.

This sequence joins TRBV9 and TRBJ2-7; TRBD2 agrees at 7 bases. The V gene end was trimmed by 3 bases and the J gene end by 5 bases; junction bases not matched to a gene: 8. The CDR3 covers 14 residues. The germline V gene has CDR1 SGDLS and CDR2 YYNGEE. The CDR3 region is CASSELGRIDEQYF. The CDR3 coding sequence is TGTGCCAGCAGCGAACTCGGGAGGATCGACGAGCAGTACTTC.

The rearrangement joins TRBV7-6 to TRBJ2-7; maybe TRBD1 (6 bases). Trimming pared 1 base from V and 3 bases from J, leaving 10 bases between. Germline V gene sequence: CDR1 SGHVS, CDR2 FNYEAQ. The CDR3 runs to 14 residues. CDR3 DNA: TGTGCCAGCAGCTTAGACGACAGGTACTACGAGCAGTACTTC. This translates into CASSLDDRYYEQYF.